The 7 T cell receptor beta chains below come from one sample, sequenced in a study of shared clonotypes between healthy human individuals. Libraries were prepared by immunoSEQ multiplex PCR; TCRdb keeps only in-frame clonotypes and omits some of them. In the table there are under 1,100,000 clones, 70% to 80% of which are singletons. The specimen sequenced was memory CD4+ T cells from PBMCs. The subset is: CD45RA-negative fraction. These receptors all come from a man aged 18 to 29 in good health. Some clones in this sample may be carry-over from other donors' samples.

The chain recombines TRBV28 with TRBJ1-4; 7 nucleotides line up with TRBD1. In germline, CDR1 is MDHEN, CDR2 SYDVKM. The CDR3 spans 16 residues. Trimming cost V 2 bases and J 3 bases; bases outside gene matches: 6. The CDR3 reads CASSLVGGTANEKLFF. In DNA, the CDR3 is TGTGCCAGCAGTTTAGTAGGAGGGACAGCTAATGAAAAACTGTTTTTT.

This clone was seen more than once but under ten times. The chain couples TRBV5-4 to TRBJ2-6, with D perhaps assigned TRBD1 or TRBD2 (7 bases each). CDR1 SGHNT and CDR2 YYREEE come from the germline V gene (reference sequence). V dropped 4 bases and J dropped 2 bases, with 16 bases sitting between them. The CDR3 has 17 amino acids. CDR3 DNA sequence: TGTGCCAGCAGCCGGAGCGGGACAGCGGCTGGGGCCAACGTCCTGACTTTC. It specifies CASSRSGTAAGANVLTF.

This CDR3 reads CASSPEVNSADSPLHF. The CDR3 DNA sequence: TGTGCCAGCAGCCCCGAGGTTAACTCTGCAGATTCACCCCTCCACTTT. The chain couples TRBV4-2 to TRBJ1-6; no firm D call. Germline assignment: CDR1 LGHNA and CDR2 YNFKEQ. The CDR3 has 16 amino acids. Trimming cost V 4 bases and J 8 bases, with 18 bases left between them.

A note on this clone: The same CDR3 arises from other DNA sequences in this sample as well. The chain is built from TRBV6-5 and TRBJ2-7; 7 nucleotides line up with TRBD2. CDR3 length equals 13 residues. Per the germline V gene, CDR1 is MNHEY and CDR2 is SVGAGI. The V gene end was trimmed by 8 bases and the J gene end by 0 bases; junction bases not matched to a gene: 4. CDR3 protein: CASGTGGSYEQYF. Here the CDR3 DNA reads TGTGCCAGCGGGACGGGGGGCTCCTACGAGCAGTACTTC.

The chain recombines TRBV4-1 with TRBJ2-7; 11 nucleotides align to TRBD2. The CDR3 runs 15 residues. The V segment lost 0 bases and the J segment 4 bases; nucleotides outside the gene matches: 2. Germline loops: CDR1 MGHRA, CDR2 YSYEKL. In DNA, the CDR3 is TGCGCCAGCAGCCAAGAATTAGCGGGAGGGTACGAGCAGTACTTC. Translation gives CASSQELAGGYEQYF.

The V call is TRBV11-1, the J call TRBJ2-5, with TRBD2 matching over 12 bases. The CDR3 is made up of 16 amino acids. V lost 4 bases to trimming and J lost 0 bases; unmatched junction nucleotides: 3. Germline loops: CDR1 SGHAT, CDR2 FQDESV (reference sequence). The CDR3 DNA sequence: TGTGCCAGCAGCTACGGACTAGCGGGATACCAAGAGACCCAGTACTTC. Amino acid sequence: CASSYGLAGYQETQYF.

The chain employs TRBV7-9 and TRBJ2-1; the D is unclear. The germline V and J ends were trimmed by 0 bases and 1 base, with 7 bases remaining between them. There are 15 residues in the CDR3. Germline loops: CDR1 SEHNR, CDR2 FQNEAQ (reference sequence). The CDR3 DNA reads TGTGCCAGCAGCTTAGCCGACTTGTCCTACAATGAGCAGTTCTTC. Amino acid sequence: CASSLADLSYNEQFF.